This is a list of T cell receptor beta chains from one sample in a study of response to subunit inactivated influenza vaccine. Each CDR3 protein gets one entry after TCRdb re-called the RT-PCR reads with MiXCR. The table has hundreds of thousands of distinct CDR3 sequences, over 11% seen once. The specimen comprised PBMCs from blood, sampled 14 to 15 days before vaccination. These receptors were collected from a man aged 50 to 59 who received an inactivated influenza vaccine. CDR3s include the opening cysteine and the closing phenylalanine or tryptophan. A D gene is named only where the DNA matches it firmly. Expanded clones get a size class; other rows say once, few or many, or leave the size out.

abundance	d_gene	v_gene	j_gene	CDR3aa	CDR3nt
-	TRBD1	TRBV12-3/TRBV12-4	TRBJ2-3	CASSLTGFADTQYF	TGTGCCAGCAGCCTGACAGGGTTCGCAGATACGCAGTATTTT
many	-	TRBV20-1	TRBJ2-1	CSARPRSSYNEQFF	TGCAGTGCTAGACCGAGGAGCTCCTACAATGAGCAGTTCTTC
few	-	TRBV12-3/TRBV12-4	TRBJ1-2	CASEGRRGTYGYTF	TGTGCCAGCGAAGGGAGAAGGGGGACCTATGGCTACACCTTC
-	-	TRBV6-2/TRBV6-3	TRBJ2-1	CASSYSLAPWGSSYNEQFF	TGTGCCAGCAGTTACTCACTCGCACCTTGGGGAAGCTCCTACAATGAGCAGTTCTTC
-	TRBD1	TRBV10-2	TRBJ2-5	CASSAQGAGSETQYF	TGCGCCAGCAGTGCACAGGGGGCCGGGTCGGAGACCCAGTACTTC
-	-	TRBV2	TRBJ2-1	CASSGGLSYFNEQFF	TGTGCCAGCAGCGGAGGACTATCTTACTTCAATGAGCAGTTCTTC
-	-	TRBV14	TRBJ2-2	CASSPRTPKNTGELFF	TGTGCCAGCAGCCCGCGGACACCCAAGAACACCGGGGAGCTGTTTTTT
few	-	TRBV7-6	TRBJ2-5	CASSLGPKQETQYF	TGTGCCAGCAGCTTAGGGCCTAAGCAAGAGACCCAGTACTTC
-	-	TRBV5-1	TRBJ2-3	CASSLSGPKDTQYF	TGCGCCAGCAGCTTGAGCGGTCCTAAGGATACGCAGTATTTT
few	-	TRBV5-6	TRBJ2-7	CASSLDPFSYEQYF	TGTGCCAGCAGCTTGGACCCATTCTCCTACGAGCAGTACTTC
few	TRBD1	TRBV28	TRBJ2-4	CASSSRQGGNIQYF	TGTGCCAGCAGTTCCAGACAGGGGGGGAACATTCAGTACTTC
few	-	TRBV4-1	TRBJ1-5	CASSQRVGGQPQHF	TGCGCCAGCAGCCAAAGGGTGGGAGGGCAGCCCCAGCATTTT
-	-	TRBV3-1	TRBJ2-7	CASSQEGGRMNEQYF	TGTGCCAGCAGCCAAGAAGGGGGGCGCATGAACGAGCAGTACTTC
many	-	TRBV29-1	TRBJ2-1	CSVGDGGNEQFF	TGCAGCGTTGGAGACGGGGGCAATGAGCAGTTCTTC
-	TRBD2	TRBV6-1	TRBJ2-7	CASSVGTSGGHEQYF	TGTGCCAGCAGTGTCGGGACTAGCGGGGGCCACGAGCAGTACTTC
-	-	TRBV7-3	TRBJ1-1	CASSLLGGRNTEAFF	TGTGCCAGCAGCTTATTGGGGGGAAGGAACACTGAAGCTTTCTTT
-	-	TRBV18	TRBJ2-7	CASSPGEGGEQYF	TGTGCCAGCTCACCGGGGGAAGGGGGCGAGCAGTACTTC
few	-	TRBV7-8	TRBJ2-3	CASSPEIRISTDTQYF	TGTGCCAGCAGCCCAGAGATTAGGATTAGCACAGATACGCAGTATTTT
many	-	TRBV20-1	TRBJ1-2	CSAQGGQGFGYTF	TGCAGTGCTCAAGGAGGGCAGGGCTTCGGCTACACCTTC
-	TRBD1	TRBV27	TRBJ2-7	CASSSLWDRAASEQYF	TGTGCCAGCAGTTCCCTTTGGGACAGGGCTGCGAGCGAGCAGTACTTC
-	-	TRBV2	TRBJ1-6	CASSETRNSPLHF	TGTGCCAGCAGTGAAACGAGGAATTCACCCCTCCACTTT
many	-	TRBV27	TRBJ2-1	CASSLSDAINEQFF	TGTGCCAGCAGTTTATCGGACGCGATCAATGAGCAGTTCTTC
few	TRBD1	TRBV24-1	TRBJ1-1	CATSAEGQGVGNTEAFF	TGTGCCACCAGTGCCGAGGGACAGGGGGTTGGGAACACTGAAGCTTTCTTT
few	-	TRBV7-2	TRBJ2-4	CASSKDINIQYF	TGTGCCAGCAGCAAGGACATAAACATTCAGTACTTC
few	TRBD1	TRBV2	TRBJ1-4	CASAPGQANEKLFF	TGTGCCAGTGCCCCGGGACAGGCTAATGAAAAACTGTTTTTT
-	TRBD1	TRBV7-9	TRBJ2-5	CASSFDGTGGRETQYF	TGTGCCAGCAGCTTCGACGGGACAGGGGGCCGGGAGACCCAGTACTTC
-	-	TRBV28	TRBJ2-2	CASSLVTVQNTGELFF	TGTGCCAGCAGTTTAGTGACAGTTCAGAACACCGGGGAGCTGTTTTTT
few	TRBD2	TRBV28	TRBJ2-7	CATGGGAVSQYF	TGTGCCACTGGGGGGGGAGCAGTGTCGCAGTACTTC
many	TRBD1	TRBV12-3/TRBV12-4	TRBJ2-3	CASTRDRGFGTQYF	TGTGCCAGCACTCGGGACAGGGGTTTCGGTACGCAGTATTTT
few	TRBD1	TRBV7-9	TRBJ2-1	CASSPGRGRVDEQFF	TGTGCCAGCAGTCCCGGCAGGGGGCGCGTGGATGAGCAGTTCTTC
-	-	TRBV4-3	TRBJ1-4	CASSQGFESTNEKLFF	TGCGCCAGCAGCCAGGGTTTTGAGTCCACTAATGAAAAACTGTTTTTT
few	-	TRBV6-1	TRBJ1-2	CASSNQPDGYGYTF	TGTGCCAGCAGTAATCAACCGGACGGGTATGGCTACACCTTC
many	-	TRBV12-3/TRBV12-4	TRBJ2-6	CASSLTGPGANVLTF	TGTGCCAGCAGTTTGACAGGCCCAGGGGCCAACGTCCTGACTTTC
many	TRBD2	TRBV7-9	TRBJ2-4	CASSPAGGNIQYF	TGTGCCAGCAGCCCAGCGGGGGGAAACATTCAGTACTTC
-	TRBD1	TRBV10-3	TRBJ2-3	CATGGTGTDTQYF	TGTGCCACCGGTGGGACAGGAACAGATACGCAGTATTTT
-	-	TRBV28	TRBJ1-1	CASLYSTEAFF	TGTGCCAGCTTATATTCCACTGAAGCTTTCTTT
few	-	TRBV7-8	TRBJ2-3	CASSLVASGDTQYF	TGTGCCAGCAGCTTAGTTGCGAGCGGAGATACGCAGTATTTT
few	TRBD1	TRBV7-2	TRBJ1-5	CASSLSPTGGSNQPQHF	TGTGCCAGCAGCTTAAGCCCGACAGGGGGTAGCAATCAGCCCCAGCATTTT
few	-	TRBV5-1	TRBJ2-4	CASSTRAKNIQYF	TGCGCCAGCAGCACGAGGGCCAAAAACATTCAGTACTTC
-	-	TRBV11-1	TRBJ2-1	CASSFRGDEQFF	TGTGCCAGCAGCTTCAGGGGTGATGAGCAGTTCTTC
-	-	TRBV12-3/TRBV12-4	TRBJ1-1	CASSYEGRDTEAFF	TGTGCCAGCAGTTACGAGGGAAGGGACACTGAAGCTTTCTTT
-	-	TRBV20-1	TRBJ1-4	CSARDLARDNEKLFF	TGCAGTGCTAGAGATCTCGCTAGGGATAATGAAAAACTGTTTTTT
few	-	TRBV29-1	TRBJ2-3	CSVPLADTQYF	TGCAGCGTCCCCCTCGCAGATACGCAGTATTTT
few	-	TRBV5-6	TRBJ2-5	CASSLGLTLQETQYF	TGTGCCAGCAGCTTGGGGCTAACTCTCCAAGAGACCCAGTACTTC
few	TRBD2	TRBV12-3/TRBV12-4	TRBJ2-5	CASSHRGVLETQYF	TGTGCCAGCAGTCACCGGGGGGTATTGGAGACCCAGTACTTC
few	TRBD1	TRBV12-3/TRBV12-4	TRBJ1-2	CASSLQTGGYGYTF	TGTGCCAGCAGTTTACAGACAGGGGGTTATGGCTACACCTTC
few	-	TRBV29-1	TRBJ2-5	CSVVRGQETQYF	TGCAGCGTCGTCCGGGGGCAGGAGACCCAGTACTTC
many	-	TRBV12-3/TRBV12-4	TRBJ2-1	CASSLLGRRSYNEQFF	TGTGCCAGCAGTTTACTCGGACGGCGCTCCTACAATGAGCAGTTCTTC
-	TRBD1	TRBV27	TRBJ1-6	CASSLRSWVTGDPDNSPLHF	TGTGCCAGCAGTTTACGGTCTTGGGTGACAGGGGATCCTGATAATTCACCCCTCCACTTT
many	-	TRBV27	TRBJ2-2	CASSYHPDGTGELFF	TGTGCCAGCAGCTACCACCCGGACGGGACCGGGGAGCTGTTTTTT
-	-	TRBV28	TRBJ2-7	CASSLMSYEQYF	TGTGCCAGCAGTTTAATGTCCTACGAGCAGTACTTC